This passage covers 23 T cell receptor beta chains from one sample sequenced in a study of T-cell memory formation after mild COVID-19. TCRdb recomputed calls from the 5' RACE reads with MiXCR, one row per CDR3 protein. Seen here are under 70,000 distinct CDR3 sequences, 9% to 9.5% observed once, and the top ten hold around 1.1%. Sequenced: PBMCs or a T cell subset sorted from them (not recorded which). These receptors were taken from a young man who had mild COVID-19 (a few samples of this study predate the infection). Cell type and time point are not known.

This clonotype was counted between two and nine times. The CDR3 DNA is TGTGCCAGCAGTGCCCAGGGTTCCAACTACGAGCAGTACTTC. This encodes CASSAQGSNYEQYF. The chain recombines TRBV2 with TRBJ2-7, with TRBD1 as a possible D gene (5 bases). The CDR3 is 14 amino acids. Germline V lookup: CDR1 SNHLY, CDR2 FYNNEI. V lost 4 bases and J lost 3, with 13 bases in between.

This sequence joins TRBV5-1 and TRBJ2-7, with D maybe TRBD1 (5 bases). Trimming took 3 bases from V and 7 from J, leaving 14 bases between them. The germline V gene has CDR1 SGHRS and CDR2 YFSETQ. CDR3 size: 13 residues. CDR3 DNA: TGCGCCAGCAGCTCGACAGTATCGAGGGAGCAGTACTTC. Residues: CASSSTVSREQYF.

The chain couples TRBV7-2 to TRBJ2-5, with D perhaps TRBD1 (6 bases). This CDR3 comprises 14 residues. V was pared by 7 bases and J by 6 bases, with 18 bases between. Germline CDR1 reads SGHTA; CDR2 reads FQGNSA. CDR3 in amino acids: CASTQGQGRKTQYF. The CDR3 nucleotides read TGTGCCAGCACCCAGGGGCAGGGCAGAAAGACCCAGTACTTC.

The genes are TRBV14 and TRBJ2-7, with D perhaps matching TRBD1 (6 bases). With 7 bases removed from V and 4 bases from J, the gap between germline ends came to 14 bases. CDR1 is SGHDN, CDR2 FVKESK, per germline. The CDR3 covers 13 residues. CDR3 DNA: TGTGCCAGCACACTGGGGGCGGTGTACGAGCAGTACGTC. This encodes CASTLGAVYEQYV.

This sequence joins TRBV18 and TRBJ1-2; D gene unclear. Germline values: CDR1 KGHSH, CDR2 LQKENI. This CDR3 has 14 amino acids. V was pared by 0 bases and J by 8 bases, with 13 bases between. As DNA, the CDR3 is TGTGCCAGCTCACCACCGTACCAGAGTTTGGGCTACACCTTC. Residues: CASSPPYQSLGYTF.

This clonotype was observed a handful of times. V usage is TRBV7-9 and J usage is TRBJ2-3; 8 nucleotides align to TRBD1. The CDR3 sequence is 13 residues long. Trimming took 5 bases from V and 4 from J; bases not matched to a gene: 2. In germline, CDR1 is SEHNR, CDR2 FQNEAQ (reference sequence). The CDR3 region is CASSQGAADTQYF. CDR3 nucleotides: TGTGCCAGCAGCCAGGGGGCGGCAGATACGCAGTATTTT.

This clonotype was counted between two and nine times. In DNA, the CDR3 is TGTGCCAGCAGCTTAGTATCCGTCGATACGCAGTATTTT. It specifies CASSLVSVDTQYF. The gene calls are TRBV7-9 and TRBJ2-3; D gene unclear. CDR1 is SEHNR, CDR2 FQNEAQ, per germline (reference sequence). V lost 1 base, J lost 6 bases, and 8 bases lay in between. The CDR3 extends over 13 amino acids.

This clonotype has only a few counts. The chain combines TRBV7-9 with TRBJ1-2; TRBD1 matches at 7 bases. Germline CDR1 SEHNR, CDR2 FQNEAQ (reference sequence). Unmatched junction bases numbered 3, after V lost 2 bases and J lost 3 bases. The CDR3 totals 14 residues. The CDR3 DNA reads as TGTGCCAGCAGCTTATTAGGACAGGACTATGGCTACACCTTC. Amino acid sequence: CASSLLGQDYGYTF.

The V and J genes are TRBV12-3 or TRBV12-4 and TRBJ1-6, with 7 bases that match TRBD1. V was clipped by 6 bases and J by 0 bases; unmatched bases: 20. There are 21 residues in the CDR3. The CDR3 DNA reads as TGTGCCAGCAGGACCCAGGCGAAGGGGGCCCCACCTGGCTCCTATAATTCACCCCTCCACTTT. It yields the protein CASRTQAKGAPPGSYNSPLHF.

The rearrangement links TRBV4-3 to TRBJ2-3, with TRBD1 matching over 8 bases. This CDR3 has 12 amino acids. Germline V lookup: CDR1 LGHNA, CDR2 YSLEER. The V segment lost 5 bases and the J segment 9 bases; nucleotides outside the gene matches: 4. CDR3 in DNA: TGCGCCAGCAGCGACAGGGGAGGAACGCAGTATTTT. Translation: CASSDRGGTQYF.

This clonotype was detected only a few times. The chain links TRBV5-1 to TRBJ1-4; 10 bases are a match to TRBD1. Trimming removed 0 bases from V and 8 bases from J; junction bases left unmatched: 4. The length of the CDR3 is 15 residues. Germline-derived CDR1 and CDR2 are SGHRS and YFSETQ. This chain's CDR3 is CASSLAGTGEEKLFF. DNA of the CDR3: TGCGCCAGCAGCTTGGCCGGGACAGGGGAGGAAAAACTGTTTTTT.

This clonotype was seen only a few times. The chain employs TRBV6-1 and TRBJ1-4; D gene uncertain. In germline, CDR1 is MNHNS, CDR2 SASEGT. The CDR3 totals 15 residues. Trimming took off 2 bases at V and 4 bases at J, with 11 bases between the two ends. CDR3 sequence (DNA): TGTGCCAGCAGTGAATTTAACCGGATTAATGAAAAACTGTTTTTT. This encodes CASSEFNRINEKLFF.

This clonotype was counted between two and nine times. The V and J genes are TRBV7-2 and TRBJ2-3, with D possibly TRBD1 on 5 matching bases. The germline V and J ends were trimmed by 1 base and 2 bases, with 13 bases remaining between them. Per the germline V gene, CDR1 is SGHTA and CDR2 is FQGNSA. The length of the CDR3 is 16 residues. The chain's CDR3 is CASSLVLGHPTDTQYF. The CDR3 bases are TGTGCCAGCAGCTTAGTCCTTGGACATCCCACAGATACGCAGTATTTT. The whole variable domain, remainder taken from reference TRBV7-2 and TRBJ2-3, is GAGVSQSPSNKVTEKGKDVELRCDPISGHTALYWYRQSLGQGLEFLIYFQGNSAPDKSGLPSDRFSAERTGGSVSTLTIQRTQQEDSAVYLCASSLVLGHPTDTQYFGPGTRLTVL.

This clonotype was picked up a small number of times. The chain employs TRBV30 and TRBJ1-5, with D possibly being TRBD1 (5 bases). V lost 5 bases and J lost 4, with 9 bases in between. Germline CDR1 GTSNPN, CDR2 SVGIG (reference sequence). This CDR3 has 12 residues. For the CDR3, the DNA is TGTGCCTGGGGGACGGGGAATCAGCCCCAGCATTTT. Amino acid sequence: CAWGTGNQPQHF. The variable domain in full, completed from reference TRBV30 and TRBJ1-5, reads SQTIHQWPATLVQPVGSPLSLECTVEGTSNPNLYWYRQAAGRGLQLLFYSVGIGQISSEVPQNLSASRPQDRQFILSSKKLLLSDSGFYLCAWGTGNQPQHFGDGTRLSIL.

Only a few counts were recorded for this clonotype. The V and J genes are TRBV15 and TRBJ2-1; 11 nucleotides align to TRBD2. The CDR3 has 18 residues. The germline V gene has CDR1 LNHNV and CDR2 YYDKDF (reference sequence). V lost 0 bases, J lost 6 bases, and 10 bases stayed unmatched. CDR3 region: CATSRDRVAGGPGNEQFF. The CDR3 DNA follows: TGTGCCACCAGCAGAGATCGGGTAGCGGGGGGGCCGGGCAATGAGCAGTTCTTC.

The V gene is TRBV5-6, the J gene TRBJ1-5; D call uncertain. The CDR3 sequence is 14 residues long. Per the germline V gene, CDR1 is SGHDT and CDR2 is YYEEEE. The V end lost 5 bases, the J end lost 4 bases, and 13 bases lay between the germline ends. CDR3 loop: CASSYALGNQPQHF. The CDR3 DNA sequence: TGTGCCAGCAGTTATGCCCTGGGGAATCAGCCCCAGCATTTT.

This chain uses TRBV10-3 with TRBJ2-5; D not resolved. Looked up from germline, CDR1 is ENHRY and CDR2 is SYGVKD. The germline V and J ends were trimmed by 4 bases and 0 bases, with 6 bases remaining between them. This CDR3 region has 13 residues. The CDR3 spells CAISVRYQETQYF. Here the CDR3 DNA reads TGTGCCATCAGTGTCCGGTACCAAGAGACCCAGTACTTC.

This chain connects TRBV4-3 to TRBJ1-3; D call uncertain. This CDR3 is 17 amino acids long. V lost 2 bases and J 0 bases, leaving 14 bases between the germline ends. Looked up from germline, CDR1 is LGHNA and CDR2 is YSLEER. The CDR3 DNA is TGCGCCAGCAGCCAACAAAAAAACACTGGCTCTGGAAACACCATATATTTT. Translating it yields CASSQQKNTGSGNTIYF.

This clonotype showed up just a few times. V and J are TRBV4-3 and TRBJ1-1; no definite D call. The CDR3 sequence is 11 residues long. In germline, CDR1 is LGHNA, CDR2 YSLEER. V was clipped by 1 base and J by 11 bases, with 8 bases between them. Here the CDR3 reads CASSQGGVAFF. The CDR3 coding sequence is TGCGCCAGCAGCCAAGGCGGGGTTGCTTTCTTT.

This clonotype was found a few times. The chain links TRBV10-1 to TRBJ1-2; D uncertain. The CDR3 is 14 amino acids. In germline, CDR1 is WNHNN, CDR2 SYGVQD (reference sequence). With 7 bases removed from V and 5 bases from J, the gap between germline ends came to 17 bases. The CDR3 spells CASTLHPTVYGYTF. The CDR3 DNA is TGCGCCAGCACTCTGCACCCAACTGTATATGGCTACACCTTC.

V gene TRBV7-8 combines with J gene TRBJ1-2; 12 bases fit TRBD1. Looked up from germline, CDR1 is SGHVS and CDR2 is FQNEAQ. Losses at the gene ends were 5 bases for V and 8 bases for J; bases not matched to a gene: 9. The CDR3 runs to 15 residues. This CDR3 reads CASSPGTGGVQGYTF. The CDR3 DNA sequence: TGTGCCAGCAGCCCCGGGACAGGGGGCGTCCAAGGCTACACCTTC. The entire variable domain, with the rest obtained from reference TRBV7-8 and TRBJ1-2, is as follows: GAGVSQSPRYKVAKRGQDVALRCDPISGHVSLFWYQQALGQGPEFLTYFQNEAQLDKSGLPSDRFFAERPEGSVSTLKIQRTQQEDSAVYLCASSPGTGGVQGYTFGSGTRLTVV.

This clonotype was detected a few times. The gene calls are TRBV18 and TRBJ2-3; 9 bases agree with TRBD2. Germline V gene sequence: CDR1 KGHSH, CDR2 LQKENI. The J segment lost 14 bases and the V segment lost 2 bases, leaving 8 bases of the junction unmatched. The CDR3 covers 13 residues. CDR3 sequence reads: CASSPTTGTSLYF. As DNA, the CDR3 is TGTGCCAGCTCACCAACGACCGGGACTAGCCTGTATTTT.

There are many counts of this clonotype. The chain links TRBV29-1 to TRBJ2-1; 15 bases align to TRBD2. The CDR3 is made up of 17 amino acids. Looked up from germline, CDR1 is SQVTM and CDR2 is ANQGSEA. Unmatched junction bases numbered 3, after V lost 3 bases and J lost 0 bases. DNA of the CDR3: TGCAGCGTTGAGGGGACTAGCGGGGGGTTCTCCTACAATGAGCAGTTCTTC. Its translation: CSVEGTSGGFSYNEQFF.